This section outlines one T cell receptor beta chain sequence together with its context. What this receptor recognizes is not known. Per-base qualities were not stored, and no clone one base away is much larger. Library construction relied on RT-PCR. For sequencing, a NextSeq 550 was employed. The public reads were quality trimmed at Q25 with fastp and then assembled into clones with MiXCR by TCRdb, keeping productive beta chains. One record per CDR3 amino acid sequence lists the most common genes and DNA. Across this sample there are roughly 940,000 distinct CDR3 sequences, with under 20% seen only once. The top ten clonotypes cover 6% of the sample. This sample is part of a study of patients and donors after allogeneic stem cell transplantation (dated by TCRdb to about 2020). The germline V gene gives CDR1 as SGHRS and CDR2 as YFSETQ. Taken from cysteine to phenylalanine, the CDR3 has 16 residues. Only CDR3 DNA is held: 48 bases, read in frame from base 1. Germline trimming: 4 bases from V, 0 bases from J; junction bases outside gene matches: 3.

The sample consisted of blood, either unsorted or a sorted T cell fraction (not recorded which). Here the chain combines TRBV5-1 and TRBJ2-5, and 13 junction bases match TRBD2. The sequence came from a human donor who was either an allogeneic HSCT recipient or a stem cell or donor lymphocyte infusion donor (not recorded which). It is not recorded whose cells these are; they may come from a transplant donor. The CDR3 amino acid sequence is: CASSVTSGGYQETQYF. The DNA sequence follows: TGCGCCAGCAGCGTGACTAGCGGGGGGTACCAAGAGACCCAGTACTTC.